The next 4 T cell receptor beta chains were all read from a single sample in a study of T cells of healthy individuals. TCRdb re-analysed the 5' RACE reads in MiXCR, keeping a single row per CDR3 protein. Here the sample spans around 100,000 distinct CDR3 sequences, 15% to 20% being singletons. All receptors derive from a human donor in good health.

The V and J genes are TRBV4-2 and TRBJ2-7; D is unclear. Germline CDR1 LGHNA, CDR2 YNFKEQ. Trimming removed 2 bases from V and 2 bases from J, with 10 bases in between. This CDR3 has 14 amino acids. The CDR3 is CASSQRPRTYEQYF. CDR3 DNA sequence: TGTGCCAGCAGCCAAAGACCCCGGACCTACGAGCAGTACTTC.

This clonotype has a handful of counts. V gene TRBV11-2 combines with J gene TRBJ2-3; TRBD2 is a possible D gene (6 bases). V shed 4 bases and J shed 3 bases, with 14 bases lying between them. CDR1 SGHAT and CDR2 FQNNGV come from the germline V gene. The CDR3 sequence is 15 residues long. The CDR3 sequence: CASSSRGVDTDTQYF. CDR3 in DNA: TGTGCCAGCAGCTCACGCGGGGTGGATACAGATACGCAGTATTTT.

This clonotype has a count of ten or more. The rearrangement uses TRBV20-1 and TRBJ2-7, with 7 bases lining up with TRBD1. Germline V gene sequence: CDR1 DFQATT, CDR2 SNEGSKA (reference sequence). This CDR3 comprises 12 residues. V lost 6 bases, J lost 5 bases, and 7 bases stayed unmatched. CDR3 sequence reads: CSAPNRGHEQYF. CDR3 sequence (DNA): TGCAGTGCACCTAACAGGGGTCACGAGCAGTACTTC.

This clonotype was seen ten or more times. V usage is TRBV5-1 and J usage is TRBJ1-6; D gene unclear. The CDR3 extends over 12 amino acids. Germline values: CDR1 SGHRS, CDR2 YFSETQ. Trimming shortened V by 0 bases and J by 7 bases, and 2 bases separated the two germline ends. CDR3 nucleotides: TGCGCCAGCAGCTTGGAAAATTCACCCCTCCACTTT. It encodes CASSLENSPLHF.